This T cell receptor (beta chain) was documented in a study of blood T cell repertoires in COVID-19. Germline values: CDR1 MNHEY, CDR2 SMNVEV (reference sequence). V dropped 2 bases and J dropped 4; count of bases not matched to a gene: 4. CDR3 length: 15 residues. The method was immunoSEQ multiplex PCR; TCRdb's version includes in-frame clones alone and lacks a portion of them. The sample consists of about 480,000 clones, roughly 88% of them appearing once. Enrollees, about 18 to 100 years old, lived in around 23 US areas. The clonotype originates from a woman aged 40 to 55 who had recovered from COVID-19. Sample: PBMCs or T cells enriched from blood (not recorded which). The genes are TRBV27 and TRBJ2-1, with TRBD2 matching over 8 bases. The CDR3 DNA sequence: TGTGCCAGCAGTTTAACCGGGAGGGGATACAATGAGCAGTTCTTC. Translating it yields CASSLTGRGYNEQFF.